The 20 T cell receptor beta chains given below trace back to one sample, sequenced in a study of blood T cell repertoires in COVID-19. Method: immunoSEQ multiplex PCR; TCRdb's copy keeps in-frame clones and lacks some. Among roughly 200,000 clones listed, around 94% were seen once. Sequencing was done on a sample of peripheral blood. These receptors came from a man aged 25 to 40 with COVID-19, enrolled during active disease.

The chain is built from TRBV2 and TRBJ1-4; unclear D gene. The V and J ends lost 4 bases and 5 bases respectively, with 8 bases between them. The CDR3 loop spans 13 amino acids. Germline loops: CDR1 SNHLY, CDR2 FYNNEI. CDR3 loop: CASSASQNEKLFF. DNA of the CDR3: TGTGCCAGCAGTGCTTCACAAAATGAAAAACTGTTTTTT.

The V and J genes are TRBV9 and TRBJ2-5, with 7 nucleotides matching TRBD1. Germline V gene sequence: CDR1 SGDLS, CDR2 YYNGEE. V lost 5 bases to trimming and J lost 5 bases; unmatched junction nucleotides: 6. The CDR3 has 13 residues. For the CDR3, the DNA is TGTGCCAGCAGTTTACAGGGGCTGGAGACCCAGTACTTC. Its protein is CASSLQGLETQYF. The entire variable domain, with the rest obtained from reference TRBV9 and TRBJ2-5, is as follows: DSGVTQTPKHLITATGQRVTLRCSPRSGDLSVYWYQQSLDQGLQFLIQYYNGEERAKGNILERFSAQQFPDLHSELNLSSLELGDSALYFCASSLQGLETQYFGPGTRLLVL.

The V and J genes are TRBV4-2 and TRBJ2-3, with D perhaps TRBD2 (5 bases). With 6 bases removed from V and 0 bases from J, the gap between germline ends came to 19 bases. Looked up from germline, CDR1 is LGHNA and CDR2 is YNFKEQ. The length of the CDR3 is 17 residues. The CDR3 loop reads CASRQSTSSTSTDTQYF. The CDR3 coding sequence is TGTGCCAGCAGGCAATCAACCTCTAGCACTAGCACAGATACGCAGTATTTT.

This clone was detected once. The chain uses TRBV10-3 and TRBJ1-1, with 8 bases identical to TRBD1. This CDR3 region has 15 residues. Unmatched junction bases numbered 6, after V lost 0 bases and J lost 6 bases. CDR1 and CDR2 from the germline V gene are ENHRY and SYGVKD. The CDR3 nucleotides read TGTGCCATCAGTGAGTCTGGACAGGGAATCGCTGAAGCTTTCTTT. It specifies CAISESGQGIAEAFF.

This chain links TRBV6-5 with TRBJ1-2, with 9 positions matching TRBD1. Germline V lookup: CDR1 MNHEY, CDR2 SVGAGI. This CDR3 has 12 residues. After removal of 7 bases from V and 8 bases from J, the junction contained 5 bases not matched to a gene. The CDR3 DNA reads TGTGCCAGCACAGGACAGGGGAGAGGCTACACCTTC. Its translation: CASTGQGRGYTF.

The chain combines TRBV12-3 or TRBV12-4 with TRBJ1-6; D gene uncertain. This CDR3 has 13 residues. V shed 6 bases and J shed 8 bases, with 11 bases lying between them. As DNA, the CDR3 is TGTGCCAGCAGGGGCAGGTGGGATTCACCCCTCCACTTT. This translates into CASRGRWDSPLHF.

The chain carries TRBV6-5 and TRBJ2-5; D is perhaps TRBD2 (5 bases). There are 14 residues in the CDR3. V dropped 5 bases and J dropped 2 bases, with 12 bases sitting between them. The germline V gene encodes CDR1 MNHEY and CDR2 SVGAGI. The DNA of the CDR3 is TGTGCCAGCAGTCCAGCGGTACAGCAAGAGACCCAGTACTTC. Amino acid sequence: CASSPAVQQETQYF.

This sequence joins TRBV3-1 (or the pseudogene TRBV3-2) and TRBJ2-7; TRBD2 is a possible D gene (5 bases). Trimming took off 4 bases at V and 2 bases at J, with 9 bases between the two ends. The length of the CDR3 is 13 residues. In germline, CDR1 is LGHDT, CDR2 YNNKEL (reference sequence). The CDR3 DNA sequence: TGTGCCAGCAGCCTAGGAGGTCCCTACGAGCAGTACTTC. It specifies CASSLGGPYEQYF.

The chain links TRBV27 to TRBJ2-4; D perhaps matches TRBD2 (5 bases). Trimming stripped 0 bases from V and 0 bases from J, with 12 bases between. Per the germline V gene, CDR1 is MNHEY and CDR2 is SMNVEV (reference sequence). This CDR3 has 17 amino acids. The CDR3 is CASSLSEGGLAKNIQYF. In DNA form, the CDR3 reads TGTGCCAGCAGTTTATCAGAGGGTGGACTAGCCAAAAACATTCAGTACTTC.

This chain joins TRBV4-2 and TRBJ2-7; D is ambiguous. Germline values: CDR1 LGHNA, CDR2 YNFKEQ. V dropped 0 bases and J dropped 6 bases, with 9 bases sitting between them. CDR3 length: 13 residues. CDR3 nucleotides: TGTGCCAGCAGCCAAGATCTTCGTCCCGAGCAGTACTTC. Translation: CASSQDLRPEQYF.

The chain combines TRBV9 with TRBJ2-3, with D possibly matching TRBD2 (6 bases). The germline V and J ends were trimmed by 4 bases and 9 bases, with 15 bases remaining between them. Germline CDR1 and CDR2: SGDLS and YYNGEE. CDR3 length: 13 amino acids. The CDR3 coding sequence is TGTGCCAGCAGCTTCCGACTAGTCGACACGCAGTATTTT. This gives the protein CASSFRLVDTQYF.

The chain combines TRBV6-1 with TRBJ1-2; D ambiguous. The CDR3 spans 13 residues. V was shortened by 0 bases and J by 4 bases, with 6 bases between the two germline ends. CDR1 is MNHNS and CDR2 is SASEGT in the germline V gene. The CDR3 DNA reads TGTGCCAGCAGTGAAGCCGAGTTCTATGGCTACACCTTC. Translation: CASSEAEFYGYTF.

V and J are TRBV27 and TRBJ1-4; 7 nucleotides match TRBD1. The CDR3 contains 15 residues. After removal of 5 bases from V and 3 bases from J, the junction contained 6 bases not matched to a gene. Germline assignment: CDR1 MNHEY and CDR2 SMNVEV (reference sequence). CDR3 loop: CASSSWDRANEKLFF. The CDR3 DNA follows: TGTGCCAGCAGTAGCTGGGACAGAGCTAATGAAAAACTGTTTTTT.

The V call is TRBV4-1, the J call TRBJ1-6; D perhaps matches TRBD1 (6 bases). Germline CDR1 is MGHRA and CDR2 is YSYEKL. V was cut by 1 base and J by 8 bases, with 15 bases left in between. The length of the CDR3 is 16 residues. CDR3: CASSQANRVGDSPLHF. DNA of the CDR3: TGCGCCAGCAGCCAAGCCAACAGGGTGGGGGATTCACCCCTCCACTTT.

V and J are TRBV5-4 and TRBJ1-1; 7 bases are a match to TRBD1. Per germline, CDR1 SGHNT and CDR2 YYREEE (reference sequence). This CDR3 has 13 residues. V shed 4 bases and J 10 bases; nucleotides not matched to a gene: 10. The CDR3 region has the DNA TGTGCCAGCAGCCGGGACAGCGCTATTGGAGCTTTCTTT. This translates into CASSRDSAIGAFF.

V is TRBV18 and J is TRBJ2-2; 9 bases are shared with TRBD1. J was trimmed by 3 bases and V by 4 bases; bases with no gene match: 6. Looked up from germline, CDR1 is KGHSH and CDR2 is LQKENI. CDR3 size: 16 residues. CDR3 coding DNA: TGTGCCAGCTCACTTACAGGGGGCGCGGACACCGGGGAGCTGTTTTTT. Its protein product is CASSLTGGADTGELFF.

This chain uses TRBV7-3 with TRBJ2-2, with TRBD2 identical over 14 bases. The CDR3 consists of 18 residues. Germline values: CDR1 SGHTA, CDR2 FQGTGA. V shed 4 bases and J 0 bases; nucleotides not matched to a gene: 4. CDR3 DNA sequence: TGTGCCAGCAGCTGGACTAGCGGGGGGCCTACGAACACCGGGGAGCTGTTTTTT. Protein sequence: CASSWTSGGPTNTGELFF. The full variable domain, completed using reference TRBV7-3 and TRBJ2-2, is GAGVSQTPSNKVTEKGKYVELRCDPISGHTALYWYRQSLGQGPEFLIYFQGTGAADDSGLPNDRFFAVRPEGSVSTLKIQRTERGDSAVYLCASSWTSGGPTNTGELFFGEGSRLTVL.

The CDR3: CASSPYRYNEQFF. The CDR3 coding sequence is TGTGCCAGCAGCCCTTACAGGTACAATGAGCAGTTCTTC. J is TRBJ2-1 and V is TRBV12-3 or TRBV12-4, with D perhaps matching TRBD1 (5 bases). This CDR3 has 13 residues. The germline V and J ends were trimmed by 6 bases and 4 bases, with 10 bases remaining between them.

The V call is TRBV6-4, the J call TRBJ2-7; 8 bases map to TRBD2. The CDR3 extends over 17 amino acids. The junction had 12 bases not matched to a gene; V was cut back by 4 bases and J by 1 base. Germline CDR1 reads MRHNA; CDR2 reads SNTAGT. As DNA, the CDR3 is TGTGCCAGCAGTGGGAGGGGACCGGGAGGGGGTTCCTACGAGCAGTACTTC. This codes for CASSGRGPGGGSYEQYF.

The chain recombines TRBV27 with TRBJ1-5; D gene uncertain. There are 13 residues in the CDR3. Trimming removed 6 bases at V and 3 bases at J, with 9 bases between. Germline loops: CDR1 MNHEY, CDR2 SMNVEV (reference sequence). This CDR3 reads CASRPGYNQPQHF. The CDR3 DNA reads TGTGCCAGCAGACCGGGGTACAATCAGCCCCAGCATTTT.